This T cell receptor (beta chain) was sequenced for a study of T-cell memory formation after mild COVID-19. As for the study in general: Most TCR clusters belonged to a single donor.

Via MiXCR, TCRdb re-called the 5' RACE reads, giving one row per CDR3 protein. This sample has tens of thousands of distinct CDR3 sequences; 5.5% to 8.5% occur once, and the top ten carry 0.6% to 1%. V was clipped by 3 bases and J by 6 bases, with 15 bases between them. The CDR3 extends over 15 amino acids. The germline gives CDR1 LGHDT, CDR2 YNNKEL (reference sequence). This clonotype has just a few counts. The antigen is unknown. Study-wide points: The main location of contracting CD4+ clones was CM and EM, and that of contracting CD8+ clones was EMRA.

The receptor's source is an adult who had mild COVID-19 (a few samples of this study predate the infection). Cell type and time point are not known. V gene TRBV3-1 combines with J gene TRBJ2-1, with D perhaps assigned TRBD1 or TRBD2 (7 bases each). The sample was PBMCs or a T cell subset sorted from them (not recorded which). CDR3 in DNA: TGTGCCAGCAGCCATAGACAGGGAGGGGGCAATGAGCAGTTCTTC. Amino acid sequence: CASSHRQGGGNEQFF.